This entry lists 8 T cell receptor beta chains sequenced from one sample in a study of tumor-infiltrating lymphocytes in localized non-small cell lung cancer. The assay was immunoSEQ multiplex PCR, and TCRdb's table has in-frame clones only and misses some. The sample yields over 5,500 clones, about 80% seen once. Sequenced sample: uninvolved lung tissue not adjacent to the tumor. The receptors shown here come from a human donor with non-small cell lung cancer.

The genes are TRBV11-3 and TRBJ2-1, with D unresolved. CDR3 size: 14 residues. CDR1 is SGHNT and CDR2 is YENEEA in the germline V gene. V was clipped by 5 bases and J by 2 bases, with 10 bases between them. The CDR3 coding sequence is TGTGCCAGCAGCCTCCCCGGCACCTACAATGAGCAGTTCTTC. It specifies CASSLPGTYNEQFF.

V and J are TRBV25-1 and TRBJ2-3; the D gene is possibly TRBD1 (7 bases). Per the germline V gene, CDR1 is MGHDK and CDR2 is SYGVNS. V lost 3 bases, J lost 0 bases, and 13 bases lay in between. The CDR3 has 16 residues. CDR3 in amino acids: CASSERGRGSTDTQYF. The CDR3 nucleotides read TGTGCCAGCAGTGAGAGGGGGCGGGGAAGCACAGATACGCAGTATTTT.

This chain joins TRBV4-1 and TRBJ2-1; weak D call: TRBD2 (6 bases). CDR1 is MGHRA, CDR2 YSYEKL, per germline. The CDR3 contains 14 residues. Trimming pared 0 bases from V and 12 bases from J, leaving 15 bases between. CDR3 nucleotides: TGCGCCAGCAGCCAAGAGGGACTGACAGTTGGGCAGTTCTTC. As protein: CASSQEGLTVGQFF.

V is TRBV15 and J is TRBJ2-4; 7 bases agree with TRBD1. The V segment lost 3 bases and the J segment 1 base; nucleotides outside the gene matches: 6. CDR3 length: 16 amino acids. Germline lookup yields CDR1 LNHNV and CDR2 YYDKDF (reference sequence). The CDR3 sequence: CATSRTGNRAKNIQYF. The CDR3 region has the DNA TGTGCCACCAGCAGGACAGGGAATAGGGCCAAAAACATTCAGTACTTC.

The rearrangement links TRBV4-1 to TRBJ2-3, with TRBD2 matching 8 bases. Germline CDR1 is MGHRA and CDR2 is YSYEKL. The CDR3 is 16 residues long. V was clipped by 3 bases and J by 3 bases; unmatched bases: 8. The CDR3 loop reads CASSQGSGGFTDTQYF. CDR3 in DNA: TGCGCCAGCAGCCAGGGGTCGGGGGGGTTTACAGATACGCAGTATTTT.

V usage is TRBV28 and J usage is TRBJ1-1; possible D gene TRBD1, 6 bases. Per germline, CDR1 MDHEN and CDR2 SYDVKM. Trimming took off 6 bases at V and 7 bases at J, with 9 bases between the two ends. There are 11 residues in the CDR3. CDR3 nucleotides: TGTGCCAGCAGAATACAGGGTGAAGCTTTCTTT. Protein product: CASRIQGEAFF.

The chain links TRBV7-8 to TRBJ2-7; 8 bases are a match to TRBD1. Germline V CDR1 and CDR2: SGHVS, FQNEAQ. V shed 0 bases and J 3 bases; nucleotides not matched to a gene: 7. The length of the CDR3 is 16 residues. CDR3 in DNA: TGTGCCAGCAGCTTAGCTTGGACAGGGAAGAACTACGAGCAGTACTTC. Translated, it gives CASSLAWTGKNYEQYF.

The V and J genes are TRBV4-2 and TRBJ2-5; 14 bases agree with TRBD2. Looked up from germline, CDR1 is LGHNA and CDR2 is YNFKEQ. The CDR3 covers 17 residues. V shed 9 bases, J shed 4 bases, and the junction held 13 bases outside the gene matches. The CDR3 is CASSRTSGGPAGETQYF. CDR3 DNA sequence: TGTGCCAGTTCCCGGACTAGCGGGGGGCCGGCGGGAGAGACCCAGTACTTC.